This T cell receptor beta chain comes out of a study of T cells in Graves' hyperthyroidism and ophthalmopathy. The study, taken as a whole, reports: A 13 V-J model separated ophthalmopathy from stable hyperthyroidism.

Hyperthyroidism was newly diagnosed in patients aged 18 to 65 (duration under 2 months). Diagnosing involved the use of clinical symptoms, serum thyroxine and TRAb, thyroid ultrasound and orbital computed tomography. With 5 bases removed from V and 1 base from J, the gap between germline ends came to 11 bases. The CDR3 length is 14 residues. The germline gives CDR1 SEHNR, CDR2 FQNEAQ (reference sequence). Amplification of TCR beta CDR3 regions used RNA as the template. The HTBI primer set drove a first-round RT-PCR of the TCR CDR3. From the multiplex PCR reads, TCRdb called clonotypes with MiXCR, one entry per CDR3 protein. The sample has 250,000 to 300,000 distinct CDR3 sequences, around 15% seen once; the top ten hold roughly 30%. Worth noting for this clonotype: Its antigen is unknown. Being one base from a much bigger clone, this may be a read error.

The sample consisted of blood. The chain links TRBV7-9 to TRBJ1-1; the D is unclear. The TCR sequence derives from a woman aged 50 to 65 with Graves' hyperthyroidism that later progressed to Graves' ophthalmopathy. The CDR3 nucleotides are TGTGCCAGCAGCGGAATTCGGGCGAACACTGAAGCTTTCTTT. Translated, it gives CASSGIRANTEAFF.